Below, 11 T cell receptor beta chains from the same sample are listed, as sequenced in a study of tumor and adjacent non-tumor tissue in lung cancer. A modified ARM-PCR protocol with three rounds of nested PCR amplified TCRbeta. TCRdb ran MiXCR on the multiplex PCR reads and lists one entry per CDR3 protein. The sample carries more than 85,000 distinct CDR3 sequences, 65% recorded once. The template was RNA from unsorted bulk tissue. More than 3 cm separated this lung sample from the edge of the tumor. The specimen was distant non-tumor lung tissue. The receptors stem from a man aged 25 to 45 with non-small cell lung cancer.

With respect to this clonotype: The junction departs from the called germline gene at one end, perhaps through a read error. The gene calls are TRBV24-1 and TRBJ1-2, with D uncertain. CDR1 is KGHDR, CDR2 SFDVKD, per germline. CDR3 size: 17 residues. CDR3 sequence: CATSGPVGGTTLYGYTF. CDR3 sequence (DNA): TGTGCCACAAGTGGCCCAGTAGGCGGAACTACCCTATATGGCTACACCTTC.

This clonotype appeared a few times. This chain joins TRBV5-5 and TRBJ2-2; no firm D call. Per the germline V gene, CDR1 is SGHKS and CDR2 is YYEKEE (reference sequence). Trimming took 1 base from V and 6 from J, leaving 1 base between them. CDR3 length: 11 amino acids. The CDR3 DNA reads TGTGCCAGCAGCTTGCCCGGGGAGCTGTTTTTT. It codes for CASSLPGELFF.

The CDR3 nucleotides read TGTGCCGGTAGTTCACGGGTCCGCTATGGCTACACCTTC. As protein: CAGSSRVRYGYTF. The V call is TRBV6-2 or TRBV6-3, the J call TRBJ1-2, with D hard to call. CDR3 length: 13 amino acids. Germline-derived CDR1 and CDR2 are MNHEY and SVGEGT. V lost 11 bases, J lost 4 bases, and 17 bases lay in between.

Only one count was recorded for this clonotype. The rearrangement links TRBV7-9 to TRBJ1-5; the D gene is possibly TRBD1 (6 bases). Trimming stripped 2 bases from V and 0 bases from J, with 14 bases between. The CDR3 extends over 17 amino acids. Germline V gene data show CDR1 as SEHNR and CDR2 as FQNEAQ (reference sequence). CDR3: CASSLSGRGLSNQPQHF. CDR3 nucleotide sequence: TGTGCCAGCAGCTTAAGCGGCAGGGGACTTAGCAATCAGCCCCAGCATTTT.

About this clonotype: A much larger clone differs from this one at a single base, so this may be a read error. The chain couples TRBV20-1 to TRBJ1-1; 8 bases map to TRBD1. The V and J ends lost 3 bases and 1 base, in that order; junction bases with no gene match: 4. CDR3 length equals 14 residues. Germline-derived CDR1 and CDR2 are DFQATT and SNEGSKA (reference sequence). The chain's CDR3 is CSARYGTGNTEAFF. The CDR3 coding sequence is TGCAGTGCTAGGTACGGGACAGGGAACACTGAAGCTTTCTTT.

On this clonotype: A read error may be the cause here, since a much bigger clone is one base away. The chain combines TRBV14 with TRBJ2-1, with a weak D call TRBD2 (6 bases). The V end was cut by 1 base, the J end by 11 bases, with 15 bases between. CDR1 and CDR2 from the germline V gene are SGHDN and FVKESK. The CDR3 covers 14 residues. CDR3 nucleotides: TGTGCCAGCAGCCAAGTCATCCGGGGAGGTAAGCAGTTCTTC. It is translated as CASSQVIRGGKQFF.

In regard to this clonotype: Being one base from a much bigger clone, this may be a read error. CDR3 nucleotides: TGTGCTAGTGGTGGTCGGCAAGAAACTGAAGCTTTCTTT. This sequence encodes CASGGRQETEAFF. The chain joins TRBV12-5 to TRBJ1-1, with D unclear. The V end lost 5 bases, the J end lost 5 bases, and 12 bases lay between the germline ends. CDR3 length: 13 amino acids. CDR1 and CDR2 from the germline V gene are LGHNT and FRNRAP.

The CDR3 protein is CASSYERGRINEKLFF. The CDR3 DNA reads as TGTGCCAGCAGTTACGAAAGGGGGCGGATTAATGAAAAACTGTTTTTT. The V gene is TRBV6-2 or TRBV6-3, the J gene TRBJ1-4; TRBD1 matches at 7 bases. The CDR3 spans 16 residues. The V and J ends lost 2 bases and 4 bases, in that order; junction bases with no gene match: 7. The germline gives CDR1 MNHEY, CDR2 SVGEGT.

CDR3 region: CASSFDRGYGYTF. The CDR3 nucleotides are TGTGCCAGCAGCTTCGACAGGGGATATGGCTACACCTTC. The rearrangement links TRBV11-2 to TRBJ1-2; TRBD1 agrees at 8 bases. V trimming: 3 bases; J trimming: 5 bases; junction bases outside the gene matches: 2. Germline V gene data show CDR1 as SGHAT and CDR2 as FQNNGV. The CDR3 length is 13 residues.

Concerning this clonotype itself: Lacking the conserved final phenylalanine or tryptophan, this CDR3 likely reflects a read error. The chain joins TRBV28 to TRBJ1-6; 8 bases line up with TRBD1. The length of the CDR3 is 15 residues. Germline V gene data show CDR1 as MDHEN and CDR2 as SYDVKM. The CDR3 DNA reads TGTGCTAGCAGTTTATGGGACAGGTTTAACTCACCCCTCCACATT. This sequence encodes CASSLWDRFNSPLHI.

This clonotype was counted a few times. This chain joins TRBV5-1 and TRBJ2-5, with no clear D. V lost 0 bases, J lost 5 bases, and 11 bases lay in between. This CDR3 is 14 amino acids long. Germline V CDR1 and CDR2: SGHRS, YFSETQ. In nucleotides, the CDR3 is TGCGCCAGCAGCTTGGATCCCATCGGGGAGACCCAGTACTTC. The encoded protein is CASSLDPIGETQYF. Filled out from reference TRBV5-1 and TRBJ2-5, the complete variable domain reads KAGVTQTPRYLIKTRGQQVTLSCSPISGHRSVSWYQQTPGQGLQFLFEYFSETQRNKGNFPGRFSGRQFSNSRSEMNVSTLELGDSALYLCASSLDPIGETQYFGPGTRLLVL.